This T cell receptor beta chain was found in a study of identical twins. Points from the study as a whole: Its conclusions, products of cross-sectional statistical analysis, did not come from following the same donors. Cord blood's abundant beta clonotypes had fewer insertions, unlike memory repertoires.

Concerning this clonotype: Its cognate antigen is unknown.

A universal primer site was added by template switching, and unique molecular identifiers were carried by the cDNA. TCRdb passed the 5' RACE reads through MiXCR, listing each CDR3 protein once. The table includes approximately 590,000 distinct CDR3 sequences, around 9.6% detected once. This CDR3 has 15 residues. Trimming cost V 5 bases and J 4 bases; bases outside gene matches: 6. These data were also reused for a study on yellow fever vaccine responses in identical twins.

Input material: PBMCs. The source is a woman aged 18-35 years in good health. The chain carries TRBV12-3 or TRBV12-4 and TRBJ2-1, with 9 bases that match TRBD2. The CDR3 region is CASSVTSGVYNEQFF. CDR3 DNA sequence: TGTGCCAGCAGTGTGACTAGCGGAGTTTACAATGAGCAGTTCTTC.